This T cell receptor beta chain derives from a study of T cells in Graves' hyperthyroidism and ophthalmopathy. A few counts support this clonotype. CDR3 length equals 18 residues. Germline V gene lookup returns CDR1 MNHEY and CDR2 SVGAGI. The V segment lost 4 bases and the J segment 0 bases; nucleotides outside the gene matches: 12. Regions amplified from RNA transcripts were the TCR beta CDR3 regions. With the HTBI primer set, the TCR CDR3 went through a first round of RT-PCR. TCRdb re-analysed the multiplex PCR reads in MiXCR, keeping a single row per CDR3 protein. Among about 99,000 distinct CDR3 sequences listed, over 45% were seen once.

The TCR comes from a man between 40 and 49 years old with Graves' hyperthyroidism. The V and J genes are TRBV6-5 and TRBJ2-1; 7 bases are a match to TRBD1. The material sequenced was blood. CDR3 amino acids: CASSSSINRDSSYNEQFF. CDR3 sequence (DNA): TGTGCCAGCAGTTCCTCGATTAACCGGGACAGCTCCTACAATGAGCAGTTCTTC.